The 18 T cell receptor beta chains listed next were all sequenced from one sample in a study of T cell responses to AZD1222 COVID-19 vaccine. Measured with immunoSEQ multiplex PCR; TCRdb has only the in-frame clones, and not every one. The sample yields some 150,000 clones, 88% seen once. Here the sequenced sample was peripheral blood, taken 28 days after the second dose of the MenACWY control vaccine. All receptors derive from an adult who received the MenACWY meningococcal vaccine as a control.

The J gene is TRBJ2-2, the V gene TRBV15; D unresolved. The germline gives CDR1 LNHNV, CDR2 YYDKDF (reference sequence). The ends were cut back, 0 bases at V and 0 bases at J, with 11 bases in the middle. This CDR3 is 17 amino acids long. For the CDR3, the DNA is TGTGCCACCAGCAGAGATTTGGGCTACGCGAACACCGGGGAGCTGTTTTTT. Its translation: CATSRDLGYANTGELFF.

CDR3 sequence: CASSSYGLDTQYF. Here the CDR3 DNA reads TGTGCCAGCAGTTCCTATGGACTAGATACGCAGTATTTT. The chain recombines TRBV6-2 or TRBV6-3 with TRBJ2-3; maybe TRBD2 (5 bases). The germline V and J ends were trimmed by 4 bases and 5 bases, with 10 bases remaining between them. The germline V gene encodes CDR1 MNHEY and CDR2 SVGEGT. The CDR3 has 13 residues.

The chain recombines TRBV6-6 with TRBJ1-1, with no clear D. Germline lookup yields CDR1 MNHNY and CDR2 SVGAGI (reference sequence). The CDR3 consists of 11 residues. The ends were cut back, 5 bases at V and 6 bases at J, with 7 bases in the middle. The chain's CDR3 is CASSSRAEAFF. The CDR3 DNA is TGTGCCAGCAGTAGCCGGGCTGAAGCTTTCTTT.

This sequence joins TRBV29-1 and TRBJ1-5; TRBD1 is a possible D gene (6 bases). This CDR3 has 13 residues. The germline CDR1 and CDR2 sequences are SQVTM and ANQGSEA. V was shortened by 5 bases and J by 7 bases, with 15 bases between the two germline ends. The CDR3, as DNA: TGCAGCGTTTCGTTGGGGGCGAACCAGCCCCAGCATTTT. Amino acid sequence: CSVSLGANQPQHF.

The chain joins TRBV4-3 to TRBJ2-3; TRBD2 might be the D (6 bases). Trimming shortened V by 5 bases and J by 13 bases, and 19 bases separated the two germline ends. Germline lookup yields CDR1 LGHNA and CDR2 YSLEER. CDR3 length: 13 amino acids. This CDR3 is CASSYRPGEVEYF. The CDR3 nucleotides read TGCGCCAGCAGCTACAGACCGGGAGAGGTCGAGTATTTT.

V and J are TRBV5-5 and TRBJ1-4; D perhaps matches TRBD1 (5 bases). The CDR3 consists of 15 residues. Germline CDR1 and CDR2: SGHKS and YYEKEE (reference sequence). Trimming shortened V by 4 bases and J by 4 bases, and 14 bases separated the two germline ends. CDR3 amino acids: CASSAVRDGNEKLFF. In DNA form, the CDR3 reads TGTGCCAGCAGCGCGGTCCGGGACGGTAATGAAAAACTGTTTTTT.

This clone was observed once. Germline is not matched at one junction end, which may reflect a read error. The CDR3 here is CASSLWDRSSEQYF. The DNA for the CDR3 is TGTGCCAGCAGCTTATGGGACAGGTCCTCCGAGCAGTACTTC. This chain uses TRBV7-9 with TRBJ2-7, with 8 bases identical to TRBD1. CDR3 length: 14 residues. Germline V gene sequence: CDR1 SEHNR, CDR2 FQNEAQ (reference sequence). The full variable domain, with the rest looked up from reference TRBV7-9 and TRBJ2-7, is DTGVSQNPRHKITKRGQNVTFRCDPISEHNRLYWYRQTLGQGPEFLTYFQNEAQLEKSRLLSDRFSAERPKGSFSTLEIQRTEQGDSAMYLCASSLWDRSSEQYFGPGTRLTVT.

The rearrangement joins TRBV9 to TRBJ2-3; perhaps TRBD2 as D (5 bases). V lost 4 bases, J lost 4 bases, and 16 bases lay in between. Germline loops: CDR1 SGDLS, CDR2 YYNGEE. The CDR3 is made up of 15 amino acids. CDR3 in amino acids: CASSLNGLPSDTQYF. The DNA for the CDR3 is TGTGCCAGCAGCTTAAACGGACTTCCTTCAGATACGCAGTATTTT.

This clone appeared a single time. CDR3 nucleotides: TGTGCCAGCAGCTTCGGGACCACTAATGAAAAACTGTTTTTT. This codes for CASSFGTTNEKLFF. This chain joins TRBV5-5 and TRBJ1-4, with D perhaps matching TRBD1 (5 bases). The CDR3 totals 14 residues. V lost 2 bases and J lost 2, with 7 bases in between. Germline V gene sequence: CDR1 SGHKS, CDR2 YYEKEE (reference sequence). Drawing the rest from reference TRBV5-5 and TRBJ1-4, the complete variable domain is DAGVTQSPTHLIKTRGQQVTLRCSPISGHKSVSWYQQVLGQGPQFIFQYYEKEERGRGNFPDRFSARQFPNYSSELNVNALLLGDSALYLCASSFGTTNEKLFFGSGTQLSVL.

This clone occurred once. J is TRBJ1-2 and V is TRBV27; possibly TRBD1 for D (5 bases). V shed 2 bases and J shed 0 bases, with 10 bases lying between them. This CDR3 contains 15 residues. Germline V gene data show CDR1 as MNHEY and CDR2 as SMNVEV (reference sequence). CDR3 protein: CASSLGPGTNYGYTF. DNA for the CDR3: TGTGCCAGCAGTTTAGGGCCAGGGACTAACTATGGCTACACCTTC.

V usage is TRBV10-3 and J usage is TRBJ1-2; a weak D match, TRBD1 (5 bases). Deletions cut 2 bases from V and 4 bases from J, with 5 bases between. CDR3 size: 12 residues. Germline values: CDR1 ENHRY, CDR2 SYGVKD. In DNA, the CDR3 is TGTGCCATCAGTGAGGGGGGCTATGGCTACACCTTC. Translation gives CAISEGGYGYTF.

For this clone: The same CDR3 also results from other DNA sequences found in this sample. The chain uses TRBV5-1 and TRBJ2-7; a weak D match, TRBD1 (5 bases). The CDR3 runs to 13 residues. In germline, CDR1 is SGHRS, CDR2 YFSETQ. The V and J ends lost 0 bases and 3 bases respectively, with 7 bases between them. CDR3 nucleotides: TGCGCCAGCAGCTTGGGACAGAACTACGAGCAGTACTTC. As protein: CASSLGQNYEQYF.

The V call is TRBV28, the J call TRBJ1-2; no reliable D call. V was trimmed by 5 bases and J by 5 bases, leaving 12 bases between them. CDR1 and CDR2 (germline): MDHEN, SYDVKM. The CDR3 length is 13 residues. CDR3 protein: CASSPPGGYGYTF. DNA of the CDR3: TGTGCCAGCAGTCCACCGGGCGGGTATGGCTACACCTTC.

The rearrangement links TRBV5-6 to TRBJ1-6; a weak D match, TRBD1 (6 bases). The ends were cut back, 4 bases at V and 5 bases at J, with 16 bases in the middle. CDR3 length: 16 residues. Per the germline V gene, CDR1 is SGHDT and CDR2 is YYEEEE. This CDR3 is CASSRRTERDNSPLHF. The CDR3 DNA sequence: TGTGCCAGCAGCAGAAGGACAGAGAGAGATAATTCACCCCTCCACTTT. Based on the CDR3 plus reference TRBV5-6 and TRBJ1-6, the full variable domain is DAGVTQSPTHLIKTRGQQVTLRCSPKSGHDTVSWYQQALGQGPQFIFQYYEEEERQRGNFPDRFSGHQFPNYSSELNVNALLLGDSALYLCASSRRTERDNSPLHFGNGTRLTVT.

The rearrangement links TRBV9 to TRBJ1-1; D is possibly TRBD1 (5 bases). This CDR3 contains 14 residues. Germline CDR1 and CDR2: SGDLS and YYNGEE. Trimming removed 0 bases from V and 2 bases from J, with 8 bases in between. CDR3: CASSVGQFNTEAFF. For the CDR3, the DNA is TGTGCCAGCAGCGTAGGACAGTTTAACACTGAAGCTTTCTTT.

The V call is TRBV15, the J call TRBJ2-5; D perhaps matches TRBD2 (6 bases). CDR1 and CDR2 from the germline V gene are LNHNV and YYDKDF (reference sequence). The CDR3 totals 14 residues. V gave up 2 bases and J gave up 1 base, with 8 bases separating them. The CDR3 DNA sequence: TGTGCCACCAGCAGAAAAGCGGGCCAAGAGACCCAGTACTTC. As protein: CATSRKAGQETQYF.

This CDR3 is CASSMPAGTNTGELFF. CDR3 coding DNA: TGTGCCAGTAGTATGCCAGCGGGGACGAACACCGGGGAGCTGTTTTTT. The chain carries TRBV19 and TRBJ2-2; the match to TRBD2 covers 7 bases. The germline gives CDR1 LNHDA, CDR2 SQIVND (reference sequence). This CDR3 contains 16 residues. Germline trimming cut 3 bases from V and 0 bases from J; bases unmatched to any gene: 4.

V usage is TRBV7-9 and J usage is TRBJ2-3; 7 nucleotides align to TRBD2. The CDR3 spans 18 residues. CDR1 is SEHNR and CDR2 is FQNEAQ in the germline V gene (reference sequence). Unmatched junction bases numbered 9, after V lost 0 bases and J lost 0 bases. The CDR3 DNA reads TGTGCCAGCAGCTTAGCCCAACTTCGGCGGGGGAGCACAGATACGCAGTATTTT. This codes for CASSLAQLRRGSTDTQYF. Complete variable domain (other parts from reference TRBV7-9 and TRBJ2-3): DTGVSQNPRHKITKRGQNVTFRCDPISEHNRLYWYRQTLGQGPEFLTYFQNEAQLEKSRLLSDRFSAERPKGSFSTLEIQRTEQGDSAMYLCASSLAQLRRGSTDTQYFGPGTRLTVL.